Following are 3 T cell receptor beta chains from one sample sequenced in a study of human T cells and chemical hapten exposure. The authors' total RNA extraction used unfractionated whole blood. The library labeled individual cDNA molecules by adding unique molecular identifiers to them. TCRdb called the reads again in MiXCR, with one record for every CDR3 protein. Among about 120,000 distinct CDR3 sequences, more than 8.5% were seen once, and the ten largest hold around 1.4%. The sequenced material came from whole blood. The receptors were gathered from a human donor in good health. Some clones in this sample may be carry-over from other donors' samples.

There are a few counts of this clonotype. J is TRBJ2-6 and V is TRBV12-3 or TRBV12-4; 12 bases match TRBD2. V dropped 6 bases and J dropped 0; count of bases not matched to a gene: 3. The CDR3 totals 17 residues. The CDR3 spells CASRGLAGFSGANVLTF. CDR3 nucleotides: TGTGCCAGCAGGGGACTAGCGGGCTTCTCTGGGGCCAACGTCCTGACTTTC.

With respect to this clonotype: Being one base from a much bigger clone, this may be a read error. V is TRBV7-3 and J is TRBJ2-1, with 9 bases aligning to TRBD2. The CDR3 spans 16 residues. Germline V gene lookup returns CDR1 SGHTA and CDR2 FQGTGA. DNA of the CDR3: TGTGCCAGCAGCTCCCGTGGCGGGGGGGATCTGAATGAGCAGTCCTTC. This translates into CASSSRGGGDLNEQSF.

The V call is TRBV7-9, the J call TRBJ2-5; D call uncertain. The CDR3 sequence is 16 residues long. The germline V gene encodes CDR1 SEHNR and CDR2 FQNEAQ (reference sequence). Trimming left V 0 bases short and J 6 bases short, with 17 bases between. CDR3 in amino acids: CASSLARTGEIKTQYF. The CDR3 bases are TGTGCCAGCAGCTTAGCCCGAACTGGGGAAATTAAGACCCAGTACTTC.